This T cell receptor (beta chain) was sequenced during a study of T cell responses to AZD1222 COVID-19 vaccine. The method was immunoSEQ multiplex PCR; TCRdb's version includes in-frame clones alone and lacks a portion of them. The table lists 180,000 or so clones, 88% of them singletons. The study's findings and limits: Compared with day 0, the breadth and depth of the Spike-specific TCR repertoire rose significantly after two doses of AZD1222. Donors were largely white British and mainly female; clonal diversity was possibly underestimated.

On this clone itself: Its antigen is unknown.

Pooled in the analysis were second doses at about 4 or about 12 weeks. This material consisted of peripheral blood, taken 28 days after the second AZD1222 dose. This TCR came from an adult who received the AZD1222 COVID-19 vaccine.

The CDR3 here is CASSLGHGIGGSGYTF. DNA of the CDR3: TGTGCCAGCAGTTTAGGTCATGGAATCGGTGGCAGTGGCTACACCTTC. The V gene is TRBV27, the J gene TRBJ1-2; D remains unclear. The CDR3 is 16 residues long. Trimming pared 2 bases from V and 7 bases from J, leaving 20 bases between. Germline V CDR1 and CDR2: MNHEY, SMNVEV (reference sequence).